Detailed here is one TCR beta chain. What it binds is not known. The data originate from a study of tumor-infiltrating lymphocytes in primary liver carcinoma. Across the whole study: Enrolled patients were male and female, aged 30 to 69 years.

Study-level findings and limits: Tumors reached a significantly greater top-250-clone fraction than blood did (p = 0.039).

The source material, about 17-31 mg of unsorted bulk tissue, was used to co-extract RNA and DNA. Patients had primary liver carcinoma treated by surgical resection. From around 0.5 ug of total RNA, TCR beta-specific cDNA was reverse-transcribed using a constant-region primer. It was through three nested multiplex PCR rounds of slightly modified ARM-PCR that TCR beta libraries arose. TCRdb reprocessed the multiplex PCR reads with MiXCR, giving one entry per CDR3 protein. This table has approximately 22,000 distinct CDR3 sequences, around three quarters appearing once. This TCR was recovered from a man aged 40-49 years with primary liver carcinoma and hepatitis B virus infection. Sequencing was done on a sample of liver tumor tissue from sampling region 1. This sample's subset: tumor region T1, superior pole.

CDR3 coding DNA: TGTGCCAGCAGCTTTAGGCGATCGAGTACCGGGGAGCTGTTTTTT. It is translated as CASSFRRSSTGELFF. V usage is TRBV11-2 and J usage is TRBJ2-2; D gene uncertain. Germline loops: CDR1 SGHAT, CDR2 FQNNGV. With 3 bases removed from V and 5 bases from J, the gap between germline ends came to 13 bases. The CDR3 has 15 residues.